This T cell receptor beta chain derives from a study of blood T cell repertoires in COVID-19. Assay used: immunoSEQ multiplex PCR; TCRdb lists only in-frame clones, some missing. The sample holds some 64,000 clones, around 77% seen once. Specimen: peripheral blood. The TCR was taken from a man older than 75 with active or convalescent COVID-19.

The CDR3 coding sequence is TGTGCCAGCAGCGGGGGGAGAGGCTACACCTTC. Its translation is CASSGGRGYTF. V is TRBV12-3 or TRBV12-4 and J is TRBJ1-2, with a weak D call TRBD1 (5 bases). The CDR3 is made up of 11 amino acids. V was trimmed by 6 bases and J by 8 bases, leaving 10 bases between them.